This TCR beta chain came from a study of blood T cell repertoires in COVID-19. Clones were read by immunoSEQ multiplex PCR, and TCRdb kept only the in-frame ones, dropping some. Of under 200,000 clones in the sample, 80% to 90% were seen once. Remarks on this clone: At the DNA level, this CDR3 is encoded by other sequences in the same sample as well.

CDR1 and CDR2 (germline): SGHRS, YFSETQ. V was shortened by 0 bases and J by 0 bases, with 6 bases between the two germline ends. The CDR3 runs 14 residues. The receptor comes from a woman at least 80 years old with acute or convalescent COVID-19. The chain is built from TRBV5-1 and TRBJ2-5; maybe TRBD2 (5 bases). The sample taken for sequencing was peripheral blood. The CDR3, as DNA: TGCGCCAGCAGCTTGGCGGGGAACCAAGAGACCCAGTACTTC. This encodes CASSLAGNQETQYF.